This is a list of T cell receptor beta chains from one sample in a study of early T cells in non-severe SARS-CoV-2 infection. A single record per CDR3 protein comes from TCRdb applying MiXCR to the 5' RACE reads. The sample includes 85,000 to 120,000 distinct CDR3 sequences, 13% of them seen just once. The sequencing input was whole blood. The origin of the receptors is an adult who was a healthcare worker with PCR-confirmed SARS-CoV-2 infection or an uninfected control (not recorded which). Both conserved end residues are part of each CDR3. Each record gives: V gene, clone size, D gene, J gene, CDR3 protein, CDR3 DNA. The D gene is left open where the match is weak. The size field is filled for only some rows; it gives once, few, many or a size class.

TRBV29-1	NA	NA	TRBJ2-5	CSGGETQYF	TGCAGCGGAGGGGAGACCCAGTACTTC
TRBV28	few	NA	TRBJ2-7	CASSAPSTYEQYF	TGTGCCAGCAGCGCGCCAAGTACCTACGAGCAGTACTTC
TRBV5-1	NA	NA	TRBJ1-2	CASSLVRGAERYTF	TGCGCCAGCAGCTTGGTTCGGGGGGCCGAACGCTACACCTTC
TRBV28	NA	NA	TRBJ1-5	CASLQGHGRQPQHF	TGTGCCAGCTTACAGGGTCACGGGCGGCAGCCCCAGCATTTT
TRBV5-6	few	TRBD1	TRBJ2-3	CASSLILTTGADTQYF	TGTGCCAGCAGCTTAATCCTAACTACAGGGGCAGATACGCAGTATTTT
TRBV7-9	NA	NA	TRBJ2-6	CASTPDRSISGANVLTF	TGTGCCAGCACCCCCGACAGGTCAATCTCTGGGGCCAACGTCCTGACTTTC
TRBV5-1	many	NA	TRBJ1-3	CASSLAGAGNTIYF	TGCGCCAGCAGCTTGGCAGGGGCTGGAAACACCATATATTTT
TRBV7-2	many	NA	TRBJ1-5	CASSLERGNQPQHF	TGTGCCAGCAGCTTAGAGAGGGGGAATCAGCCCCAGCATTTT
TRBV29-1	NA	TRBD1	TRBJ2-7	CSAHDRAYEQYF	TGCAGCGCCCATGACAGGGCATACGAGCAGTACTTC
TRBV20-1	many	NA	TRBJ2-3	CSATRTRTDTQYF	TGCAGTGCTACGAGGACACGCACAGATACGCAGTATTTT
TRBV6-1	many	NA	TRBJ2-5	CASSVSRTPGETQYF	TGTGCCAGCAGTGTCTCACGGACTCCCGGGGAGACCCAGTACTTC
TRBV11-3	few	TRBD1	TRBJ2-1	CASSLTGTGNNEQFF	TGTGCCAGCAGCCTCACCGGGACAGGGAACAATGAGCAGTTCTTC
TRBV12-3/TRBV12-4	NA	NA	TRBJ1-1	CASSLAMRDEAFF	TGTGCCAGCAGTTTAGCTATGAGAGATGAGGCTTTCTTT
TRBV28	few	NA	TRBJ1-2	CASSLGGRTRYGYTF	TGTGCCAGCAGTTTAGGGGGCAGGACCCGTTATGGCTACACCTTC
TRBV15	few	TRBD2	TRBJ2-5	CATSRDRPASGTETQYF	TGTGCCACCAGCAGAGATAGGCCGGCTAGCGGGACTGAGACCCAGTACTTC
TRBV5-6	few	NA	TRBJ2-3	CASSPTSTTDTQYF	TGTGCCAGCAGTCCCACTAGCACCACAGATACGCAGTATTTT
TRBV20-1	few	TRBD1	TRBJ2-7	CSAQTTGVYEQYF	TGCAGTGCTCAGACGACAGGGGTCTACGAGCAGTACTTC
TRBV4-1	NA	NA	TRBJ1-5	CASSQADQPQHF	TGCGCCAGCAGCCAAGCTGATCAGCCCCAGCATTTT
TRBV7-6	few	NA	TRBJ2-2	CASSSLAPNTGELFF	TGTGCCAGCAGCTCTCTAGCGCCGAACACCGGGGAGCTGTTTTTT
TRBV7-2	many	NA	TRBJ2-1	CASSLAGGWEQFF	TGTGCCAGCAGCTTAGCAGGCGGGTGGGAGCAGTTCTTC
TRBV7-2	many	NA	TRBJ2-1	CASSLAGVSYNEQFF	TGTGCCAGCAGCTTAGCCGGTGTTTCCTACAATGAGCAGTTCTTC
TRBV9	NA	TRBD2	TRBJ2-7	CASSLYAGGPVEQYF	TGTGCCAGCTCCCTCTATGCGGGAGGGCCCGTCGAGCAGTACTTC
TRBV2	NA	NA	TRBJ2-3	CASSQRGTDTQYF	TGTGCCAGCAGTCAGAGGGGGACAGATACGCAGTATTTT
TRBV19	NA	NA	TRBJ2-4	CATDGAGVNIQYF	TGTGCCACCGATGGAGCGGGCGTAAACATTCAGTACTTC
TRBV4-1	NA	TRBD1	TRBJ1-2	CASSQQYRGNYGYTF	TGCGCCAGCAGCCAGCAATACAGGGGGAACTATGGCTACACCTTC
TRBV7-2	few	NA	TRBJ2-1	CASTLPVSYNEQFF	TGTGCCAGCACGCTACCTGTCTCCTACAATGAGCAGTTCTTC
TRBV12-3/TRBV12-4	NA	NA	TRBJ1-1	CASSLEGVVTEAFF	TGTGCCAGCAGTTTAGAAGGTGTGGTCACTGAAGCTTTCTTT
TRBV7-8	many	NA	TRBJ2-3	CASSLSGPLEADTQYF	TGTGCCAGCAGCCTATCGGGACCTCTCGAGGCAGATACGCAGTATTTT
TRBV12-3/TRBV12-4	NA	NA	TRBJ2-7	CASSLRGARSGQYF	TGTGCCAGCAGTCTACGCGGGGCCCGTAGTGGGCAGTACTTC
TRBV12-3/TRBV12-4	NA	TRBD1	TRBJ1-4	CASSNRQGTNEKLFF	TGTGCCAGCAGCAACCGACAGGGAACTAATGAAAAACTGTTTTTT
TRBV5-4	few	NA	TRBJ2-3	CASSLDSMADTQYF	TGTGCCAGCAGCTTGGATAGTATGGCAGATACGCAGTATTTT
TRBV3-1	few	TRBD2	TRBJ2-1	CASSQGGGEEQFF	TGTGCCAGCAGCCAAGGGGGAGGGGAGGAGCAGTTCTTC
TRBV18	few	TRBD1	TRBJ1-2	CASSPPGTGSRGYTF	TGTGCCAGCTCACCTCCCGGGACAGGGAGCCGTGGCTACACCTTC
TRBV28	many	NA	TRBJ1-6	CASSSPGSPLHF	TGTGCCAGCAGTTCTCCGGGATCACCCCTCCACTTT
TRBV10-3	many	TRBD1	TRBJ2-3	CASGQGLTDTQYF	TGTGCCAGTGGACAGGGGTTGACAGATACGCAGTATTTT
TRBV5-6	NA	NA	TRBJ2-7	CASSFEGAREQYF	TGTGCCAGCAGCTTTGAGGGAGCACGCGAGCAGTACTTC
TRBV9	few	TRBD2	TRBJ2-1	CASSVGGGRDNEQFF	TGTGCCAGCAGCGTGGGTGGCGGGAGGGACAATGAGCAGTTCTTC
TRBV6-5	many	NA	TRBJ2-2	CASRNPGLVNTGELFF	TGTGCCAGCAGAAACCCGGGACTGGTAAACACCGGGGAGCTGTTTTTT
TRBV12-3/TRBV12-4	few	NA	TRBJ2-7	CASSLGHPYEQYF	TGTGCCAGCAGTTTAGGACATCCCTACGAGCAGTACTTC